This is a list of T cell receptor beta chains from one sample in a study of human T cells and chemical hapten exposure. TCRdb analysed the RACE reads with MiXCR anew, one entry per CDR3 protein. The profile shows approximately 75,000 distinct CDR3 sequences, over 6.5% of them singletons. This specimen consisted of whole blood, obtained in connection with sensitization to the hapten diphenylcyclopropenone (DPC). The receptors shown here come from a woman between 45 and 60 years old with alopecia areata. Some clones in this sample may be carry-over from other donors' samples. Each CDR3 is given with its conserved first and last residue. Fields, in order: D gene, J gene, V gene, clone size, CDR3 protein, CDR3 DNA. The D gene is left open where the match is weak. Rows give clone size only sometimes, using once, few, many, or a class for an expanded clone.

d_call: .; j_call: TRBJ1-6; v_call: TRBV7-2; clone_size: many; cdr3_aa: CASSLSGRGSPLHF; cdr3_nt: TGTGCCAGCAGCTTATCGGGGCGGGGTTCACCCCTCCACTTT
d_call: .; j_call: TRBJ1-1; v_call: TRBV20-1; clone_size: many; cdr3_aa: CSGKQGRVHHTEAFF; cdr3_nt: TGCAGTGGAAAACAGGGACGAGTTCATCACACTGAAGCTTTCTTT
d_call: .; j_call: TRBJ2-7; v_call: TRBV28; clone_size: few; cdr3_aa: CASSLKTLGEYEQYF; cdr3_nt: TGTGCCAGCAGTTTAAAGACTCTGGGTGAATACGAGCAGTACTTC
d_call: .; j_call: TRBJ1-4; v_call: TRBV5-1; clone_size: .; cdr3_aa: CASSRDGFNEKLFF; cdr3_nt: TGCGCCAGCAGCCGGGACGGTTTTAATGAAAAACTGTTTTTT
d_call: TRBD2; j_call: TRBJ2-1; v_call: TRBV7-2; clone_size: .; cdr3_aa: CASSLERGGWGEQFF; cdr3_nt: TGTGCCAGCAGCTTAGAGCGGGGGGGCTGGGGTGAGCAGTTCTTC
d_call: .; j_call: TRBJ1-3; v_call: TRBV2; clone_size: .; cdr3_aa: CASNVGGIRGTIYF; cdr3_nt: TGTGCCAGCAACGTCGGGGGCATAAGGGGCACCATATATTTT
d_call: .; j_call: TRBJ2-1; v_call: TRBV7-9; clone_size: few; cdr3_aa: CASSRPDYNEQFF; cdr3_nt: TGTGCCAGCAGCCGTCCGGATTACAATGAGCAGTTCTTC
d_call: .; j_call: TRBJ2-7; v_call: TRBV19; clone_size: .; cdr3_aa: CASRRDTGPGGYEQYF; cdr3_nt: TGTGCCAGTAGGAGGGATACAGGCCCCGGCGGCTACGAGCAGTACTTC
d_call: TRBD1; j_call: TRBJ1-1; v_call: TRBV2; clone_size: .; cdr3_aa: CASSKQGPEAFF; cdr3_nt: TGTGCCAGCAGCAAACAGGGGCCTGAAGCTTTCTTT
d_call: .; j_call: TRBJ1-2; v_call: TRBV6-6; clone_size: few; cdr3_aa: CASSSTRTVNYGYTF; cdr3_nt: TGTGCCAGCAGTTCAACCCGGACAGTCAACTATGGCTACACCTTC
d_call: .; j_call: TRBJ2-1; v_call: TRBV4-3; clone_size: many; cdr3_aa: CASSPGTFNEQFF; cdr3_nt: TGCGCCAGCAGCCCCGGGACTTTCAATGAGCAGTTCTTC
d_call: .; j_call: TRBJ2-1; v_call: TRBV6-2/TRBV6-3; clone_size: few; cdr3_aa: CASSYSTGGEQFF; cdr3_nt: TGTGCCAGCAGTTACTCGACCGGCGGTGAGCAGTTCTTC
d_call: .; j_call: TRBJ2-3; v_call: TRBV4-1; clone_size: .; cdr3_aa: CASSGQLRATDTQYF; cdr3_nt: TGCGCCAGCAGCGGACAACTCCGGGCCACAGATACGCAGTATTTT
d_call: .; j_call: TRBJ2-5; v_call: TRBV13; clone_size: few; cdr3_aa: CASSTRQPQETQYF; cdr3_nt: TGTGCCAGCAGCACCAGACAGCCCCAAGAGACCCAGTACTTC
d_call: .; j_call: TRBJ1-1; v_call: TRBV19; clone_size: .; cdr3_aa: CASSISVDQTEAFF; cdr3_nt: TGTGCCAGTAGTATATCCGTGGATCAGACTGAAGCTTTCTTT
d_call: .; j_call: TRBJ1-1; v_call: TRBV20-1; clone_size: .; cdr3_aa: CSAIRVMNTEAFF; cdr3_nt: TGCAGTGCTATCAGGGTTATGAACACTGAAGCTTTCTTT
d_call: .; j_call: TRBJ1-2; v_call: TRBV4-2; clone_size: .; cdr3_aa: CASTPSAGGNYGYTF; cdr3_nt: TGTGCCAGCACCCCTTCGGCGGGAGGCAACTATGGCTACACCTTC
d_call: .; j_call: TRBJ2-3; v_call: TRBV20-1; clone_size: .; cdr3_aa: CSARAFEGSTDTQYF; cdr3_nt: TGCAGTGCTAGAGCCTTCGAGGGAAGCACAGATACGCAGTATTTT
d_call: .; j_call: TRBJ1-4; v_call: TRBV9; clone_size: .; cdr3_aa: CASSVGGTNEKRFF; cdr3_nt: TGTGCCAGCAGCGTCGGGGGAACTAATGAAAAACGGTTTTTT
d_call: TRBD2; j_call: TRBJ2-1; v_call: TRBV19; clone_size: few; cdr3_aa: CASSWLAGGYNEQFF; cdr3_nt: TGTGCCAGTAGTTGGCTAGCGGGAGGTTACAATGAGCAGTTCTTC
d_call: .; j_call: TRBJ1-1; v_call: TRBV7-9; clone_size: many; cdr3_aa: CASSAAGNTEAFF; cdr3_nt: TGTGCCAGCAGCGCGGCAGGGAACACTGAAGCTTTCTTT
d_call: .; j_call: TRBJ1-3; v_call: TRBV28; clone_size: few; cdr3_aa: CASSLRLSGNTIYF; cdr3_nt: TGTGCCAGCAGTTTGCGTCTCTCTGGAAACACCATATATTTT
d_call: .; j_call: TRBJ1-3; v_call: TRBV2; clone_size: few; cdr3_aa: CASSVGAPRQDTIYF; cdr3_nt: TGTGCCAGCAGTGTGGGGGCTCCCCGGCAAGACACCATATATTTT
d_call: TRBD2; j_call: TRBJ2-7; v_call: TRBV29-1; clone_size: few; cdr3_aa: CSFTNSGRSSYEQYF; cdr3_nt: TGCAGCTTTACCAATAGCGGGAGGTCCTCCTACGAGCAGTACTTC
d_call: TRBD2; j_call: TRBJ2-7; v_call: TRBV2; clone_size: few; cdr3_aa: CASLGTSGNEQYF; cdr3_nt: TGTGCCAGTCTCGGGACTAGCGGGAACGAGCAGTACTTC
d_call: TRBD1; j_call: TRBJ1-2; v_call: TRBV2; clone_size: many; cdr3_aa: CASSPTTGGYTF; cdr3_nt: TGTGCCAGCAGTCCCACGACAGGGGGCTACACCTTC
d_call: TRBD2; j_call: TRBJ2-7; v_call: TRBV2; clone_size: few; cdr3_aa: CASRRTSGIPYEQYF; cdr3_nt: TGTGCCAGCAGGCGGACTAGCGGGATTCCCTACGAGCAGTACTTC
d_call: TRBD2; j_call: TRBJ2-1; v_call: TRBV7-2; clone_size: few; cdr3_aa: CASSSREAGYNEQFF; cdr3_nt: TGTGCCAGCAGCTCAAGAGAAGCGGGGTACAATGAGCAGTTCTTC
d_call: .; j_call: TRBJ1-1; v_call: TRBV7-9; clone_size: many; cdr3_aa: CASSPAGTEAFF; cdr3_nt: TGTGCCAGCAGCCCCGCGGGGACTGAAGCTTTCTTT
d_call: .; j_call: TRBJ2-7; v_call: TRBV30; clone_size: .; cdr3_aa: CASGWTGEQYF; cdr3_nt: TGTGCCTCGGGATGGACGGGGGAGCAGTACTTC
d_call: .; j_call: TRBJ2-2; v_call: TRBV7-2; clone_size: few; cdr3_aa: CASSFANTGELFF; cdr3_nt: TGTGCCAGCAGCTTTGCGAATACCGGGGAGCTGTTTTTT
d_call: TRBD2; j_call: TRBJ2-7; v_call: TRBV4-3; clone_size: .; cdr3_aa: CASSQALLAGEVHEQYF; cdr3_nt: TGCGCCAGCAGCCAAGCCCTACTAGCGGGAGAGGTCCACGAGCAGTACTTC
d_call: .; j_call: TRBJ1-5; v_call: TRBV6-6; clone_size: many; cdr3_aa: CASRKQGFGNQPQHF; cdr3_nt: TGTGCCAGCAGGAAACAGGGTTTTGGCAATCAGCCCCAGCATTTT
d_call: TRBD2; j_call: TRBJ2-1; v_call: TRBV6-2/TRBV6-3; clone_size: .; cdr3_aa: CATVGYSGRAGEQFF; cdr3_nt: TGTGCCACCGTTGGCTATAGCGGGAGGGCCGGTGAGCAGTTCTTC
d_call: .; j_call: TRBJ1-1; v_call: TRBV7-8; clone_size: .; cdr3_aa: CASSLLAAEAFF; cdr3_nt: TGTGCCAGCAGCTTGCTGGCCGCTGAAGCTTTCTTT
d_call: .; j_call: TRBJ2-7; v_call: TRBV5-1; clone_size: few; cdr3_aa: CASSLGAIPNEQYF; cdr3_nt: TGCGCCAGCAGCTTGGGGGCAATCCCGAACGAGCAGTACTTC
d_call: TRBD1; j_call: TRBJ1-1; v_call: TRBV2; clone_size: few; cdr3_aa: CASSPRTGLNTEAFF; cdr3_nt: TGTGCCAGCAGCCCACGGACAGGGCTGAACACTGAAGCTTTCTTT
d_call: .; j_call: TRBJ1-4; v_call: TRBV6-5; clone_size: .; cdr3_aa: CASRTSGNEKLFF; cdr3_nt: TGTGCCAGCCGTACGAGTGGTAATGAAAAACTGTTTTTT
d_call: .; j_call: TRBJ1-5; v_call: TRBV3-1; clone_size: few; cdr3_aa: CASSQVNRYSNQPQHF; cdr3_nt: TGTGCCAGCAGCCAAGTAAACAGGTATAGCAATCAGCCCCAGCATTTT
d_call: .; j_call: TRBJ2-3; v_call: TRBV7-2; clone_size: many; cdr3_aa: CASSLGGPRGGLTDTQYF; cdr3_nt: TGTGCCAGCAGCTTAGGGGGACCTAGGGGGGGCCTCACAGATACGCAGTATTTT
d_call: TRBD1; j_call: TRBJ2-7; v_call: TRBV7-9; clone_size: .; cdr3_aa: CASSFPGQGVYEQYF; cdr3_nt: TGTGCCAGCAGCTTCCCGGGACAGGGGGTCTACGAGCAGTACTTC
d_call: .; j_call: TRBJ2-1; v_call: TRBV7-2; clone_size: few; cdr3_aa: CASSFGSNEQFF; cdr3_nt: TGTGCCAGCAGCTTTGGAAGCAATGAGCAGTTCTTC
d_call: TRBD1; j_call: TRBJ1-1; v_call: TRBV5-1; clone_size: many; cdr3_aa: CASSLPGQGMNTEAFF; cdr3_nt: TGCGCCAGCAGCTTGCCCGGACAGGGGATGAACACTGAAGCTTTCTTT
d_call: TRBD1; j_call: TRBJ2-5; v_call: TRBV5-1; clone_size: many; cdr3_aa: CASSSTGGESETQYF; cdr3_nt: TGCGCCAGCAGCAGTACAGGGGGCGAGTCAGAGACCCAGTACTTC
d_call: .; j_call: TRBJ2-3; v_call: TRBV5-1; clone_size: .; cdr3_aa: CASSLGHSTDTQYF; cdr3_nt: TGCGCCAGCAGCTTGGGACACAGCACAGATACGCAGTATTTT
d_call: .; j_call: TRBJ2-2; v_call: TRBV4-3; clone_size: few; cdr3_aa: CASSHSWGERTGELFF; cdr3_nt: TGCGCCAGCAGCCATTCCTGGGGGGAGAGGACCGGGGAGCTGTTTTTT
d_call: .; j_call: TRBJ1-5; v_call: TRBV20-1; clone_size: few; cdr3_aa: CSARTGSNQPQHF; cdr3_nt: TGCAGTGCTAGAACCGGTAGCAATCAGCCCCAGCATTTT
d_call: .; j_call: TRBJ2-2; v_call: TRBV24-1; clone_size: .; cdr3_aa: CATSGRNTGELFF; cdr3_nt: TGTGCCACCAGCGGTAGGAACACCGGGGAGCTGTTTTTT
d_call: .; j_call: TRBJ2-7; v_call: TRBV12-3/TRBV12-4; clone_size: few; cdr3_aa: CASTRDGIYEQYF; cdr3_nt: TGTGCCAGCACCCGGGACGGAATCTACGAGCAGTACTTC
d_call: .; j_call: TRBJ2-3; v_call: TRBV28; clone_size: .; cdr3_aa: CASSRHGGDTDTQYF; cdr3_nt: TGTGCCAGCAGCCGCCACGGGGGAGACACAGATACGCAGTATTTT
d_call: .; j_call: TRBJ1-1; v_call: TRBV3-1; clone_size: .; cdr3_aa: CASSQARAMATEAFF; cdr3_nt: TGTGCCAGCAGCCAAGCCAGGGCAATGGCCACTGAAGCTTTCTTT
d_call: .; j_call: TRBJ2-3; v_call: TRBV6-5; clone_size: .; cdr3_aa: CASRDLAPRGGTQYF; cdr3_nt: TGTGCCAGCAGGGATCTTGCCCCTAGAGGGGGTACGCAGTATTTT